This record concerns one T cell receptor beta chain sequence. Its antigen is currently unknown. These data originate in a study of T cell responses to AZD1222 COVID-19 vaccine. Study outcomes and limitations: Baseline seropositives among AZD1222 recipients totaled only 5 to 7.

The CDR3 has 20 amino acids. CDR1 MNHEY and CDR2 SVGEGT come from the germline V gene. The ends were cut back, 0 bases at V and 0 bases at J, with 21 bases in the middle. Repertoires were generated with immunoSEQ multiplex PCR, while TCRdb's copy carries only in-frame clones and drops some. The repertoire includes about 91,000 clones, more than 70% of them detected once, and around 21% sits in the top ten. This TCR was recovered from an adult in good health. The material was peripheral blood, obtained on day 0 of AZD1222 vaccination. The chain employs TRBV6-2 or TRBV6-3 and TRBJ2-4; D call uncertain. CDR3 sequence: CASSYSRRPQLFLAKNIQYF. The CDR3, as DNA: TGTGCCAGCAGTTACTCGAGACGGCCACAACTTTTTCTAGCCAAAAACATTCAGTACTTC.